This TCR beta chain stems from a study of shared clonotypes between healthy human individuals. Notes on the study in general: Rarefaction exposed incomplete sorted-subset sequencing despite large depth.

Healthy adults negative for HIV, lacking recent acute infections or vaccinations, served as donors. The germline V gene encodes CDR1 LGHNA and CDR2 YNFKEQ. The CDR3 extends over 17 amino acids. V dropped 0 bases and J dropped 4; count of bases not matched to a gene: 3. Note on this clone: Its antigen is unidentified.

Genomic DNA per cell subset filled all wells of several immunoSEQ plates. Measured with immunoSEQ multiplex PCR; TCRdb has only the in-frame clones, and not every one. The sample yields 950,000 to 1,100,000 clones, about 77% seen once. This receptor was taken from a man aged 18 to 29 in good health. The specimen was memory CD4+ T cells sorted from blood. Subset: CD45RA-negative fraction. The chain joins TRBV4-2 to TRBJ2-1; 13 nucleotides align to TRBD2. CDR3 in DNA: TGTGCCAGCAGCCAAGAAGGGACTAGCGGGATTTACAATGAGCAGTTCTTC. Protein: CASSQEGTSGIYNEQFF.